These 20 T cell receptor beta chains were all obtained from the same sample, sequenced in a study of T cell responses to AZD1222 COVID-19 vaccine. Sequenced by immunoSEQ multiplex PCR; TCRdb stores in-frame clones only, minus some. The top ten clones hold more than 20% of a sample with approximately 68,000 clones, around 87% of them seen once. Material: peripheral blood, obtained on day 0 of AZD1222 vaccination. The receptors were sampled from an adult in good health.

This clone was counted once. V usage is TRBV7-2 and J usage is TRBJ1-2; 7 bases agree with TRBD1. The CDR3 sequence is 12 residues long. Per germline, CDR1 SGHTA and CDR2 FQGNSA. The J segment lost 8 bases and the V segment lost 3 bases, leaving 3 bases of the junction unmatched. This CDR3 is CASSLTGSGYTF. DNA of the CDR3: TGTGCCAGCAGCTTGACAGGGAGCGGCTACACCTTC.

CDR3 in DNA: TGTGCCACCAGCAGAGAGTCACAGTTTCTCGGGGAGCTGTTTTTT. Its translation is CATSRESQFLGELFF. The chain couples TRBV15 to TRBJ2-2; the D is unclear. The length of the CDR3 is 15 residues. V was clipped by 0 bases and J by 7 bases, with 12 bases between them. Per germline, CDR1 LNHNV and CDR2 YYDKDF (reference sequence).

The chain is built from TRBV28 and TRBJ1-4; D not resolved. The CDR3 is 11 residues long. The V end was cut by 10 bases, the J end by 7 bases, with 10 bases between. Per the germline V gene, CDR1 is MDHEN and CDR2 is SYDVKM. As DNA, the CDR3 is TGTGCCATTCAGGAGGGTGAAAAACTGTTTTTT. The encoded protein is CAIQEGEKLFF.

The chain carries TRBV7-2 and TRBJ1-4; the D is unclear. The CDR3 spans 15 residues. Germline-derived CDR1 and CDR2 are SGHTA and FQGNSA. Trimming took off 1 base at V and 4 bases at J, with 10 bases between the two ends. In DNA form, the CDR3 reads TGTGCCAGCAGCTTAGGGGGTCAGATTAATGAAAAACTGTTTTTT. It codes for CASSLGGQINEKLFF.

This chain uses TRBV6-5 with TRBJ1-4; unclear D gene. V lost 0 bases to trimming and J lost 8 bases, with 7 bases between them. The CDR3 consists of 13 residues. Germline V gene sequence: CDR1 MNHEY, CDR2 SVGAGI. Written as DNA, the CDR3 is TGTGCCAGCAGTTACTCGAGATCGGAAAAACTGTTTTTT. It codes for CASSYSRSEKLFF.

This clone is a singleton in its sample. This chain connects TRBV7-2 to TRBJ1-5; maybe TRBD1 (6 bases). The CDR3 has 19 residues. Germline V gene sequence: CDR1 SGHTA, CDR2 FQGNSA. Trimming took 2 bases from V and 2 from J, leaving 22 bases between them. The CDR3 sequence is CASSLSGGGAGKGNQPQHF. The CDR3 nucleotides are TGTGCCAGCAGCTTATCTGGGGGCGGGGCAGGGAAAGGCAATCAGCCCCAGCATTTT.

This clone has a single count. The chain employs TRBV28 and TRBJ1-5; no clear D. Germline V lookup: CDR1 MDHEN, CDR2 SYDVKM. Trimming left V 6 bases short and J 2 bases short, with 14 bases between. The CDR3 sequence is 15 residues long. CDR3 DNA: TGTGCCAGCAGGTGGTGGCAGGATGGCAATCAGCCCCAGCATTTT. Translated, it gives CASRWWQDGNQPQHF.

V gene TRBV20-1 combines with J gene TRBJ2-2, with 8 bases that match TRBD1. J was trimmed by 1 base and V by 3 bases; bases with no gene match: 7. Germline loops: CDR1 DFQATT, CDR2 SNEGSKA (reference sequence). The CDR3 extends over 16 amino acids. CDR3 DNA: TGCAGTGCTAGTCGATCCGGGACAGGGAACACCGGGGAGCTGTTTTTT. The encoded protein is CSASRSGTGNTGELFF.

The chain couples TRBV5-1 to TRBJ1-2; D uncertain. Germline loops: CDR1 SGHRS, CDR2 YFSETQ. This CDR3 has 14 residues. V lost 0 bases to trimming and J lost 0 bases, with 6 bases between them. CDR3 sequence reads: CASSLADPNYGYTF. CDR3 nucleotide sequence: TGCGCCAGCAGCTTGGCAGATCCTAACTATGGCTACACCTTC. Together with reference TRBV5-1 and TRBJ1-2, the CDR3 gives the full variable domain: KAGVTQTPRYLIKTRGQQVTLSCSPISGHRSVSWYQQTPGQGLQFLFEYFSETQRNKGNFPGRFSGRQFSNSRSEMNVSTLELGDSALYLCASSLADPNYGYTFGSGTRLTVV.

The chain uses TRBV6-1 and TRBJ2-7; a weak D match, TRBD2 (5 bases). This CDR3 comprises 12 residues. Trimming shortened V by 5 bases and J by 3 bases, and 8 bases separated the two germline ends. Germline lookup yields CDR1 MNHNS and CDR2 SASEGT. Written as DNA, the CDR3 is TGTGCCAGCAGTAGCGGAAGCTACGAGCAGTACTTC. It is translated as CASSSGSYEQYF.

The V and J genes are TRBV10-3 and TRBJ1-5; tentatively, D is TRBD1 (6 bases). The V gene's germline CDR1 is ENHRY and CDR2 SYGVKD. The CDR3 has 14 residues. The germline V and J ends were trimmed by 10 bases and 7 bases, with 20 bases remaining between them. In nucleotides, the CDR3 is TGTGCCACGGGGGGCCAAGGGCACGGACAGCCCCAGCATTTT. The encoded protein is CATGGQGHGQPQHF.

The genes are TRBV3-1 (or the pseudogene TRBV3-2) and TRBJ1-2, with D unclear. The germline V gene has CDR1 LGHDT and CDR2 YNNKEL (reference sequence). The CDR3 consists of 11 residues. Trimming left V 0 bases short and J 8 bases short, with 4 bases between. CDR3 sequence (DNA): TGTGCCAGCAGCCAAGAGGGGGGCTACACCTTC. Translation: CASSQEGGYTF.

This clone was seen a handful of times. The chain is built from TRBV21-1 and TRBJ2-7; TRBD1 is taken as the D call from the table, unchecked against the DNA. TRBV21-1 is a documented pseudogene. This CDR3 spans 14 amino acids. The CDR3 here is CASSKERQGYEQYF. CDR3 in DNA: TGTGCCAGCAGCAAAGAGAGACAGGGCTACGAGCAGTACTTC.

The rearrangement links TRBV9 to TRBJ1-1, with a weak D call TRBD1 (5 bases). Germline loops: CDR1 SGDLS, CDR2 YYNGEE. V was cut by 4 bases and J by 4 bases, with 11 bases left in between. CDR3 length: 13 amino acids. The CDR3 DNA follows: TGTGCCAGCAGCTTGAAGCAGGGCACTGAAGCTTTCTTT. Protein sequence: CASSLKQGTEAFF.

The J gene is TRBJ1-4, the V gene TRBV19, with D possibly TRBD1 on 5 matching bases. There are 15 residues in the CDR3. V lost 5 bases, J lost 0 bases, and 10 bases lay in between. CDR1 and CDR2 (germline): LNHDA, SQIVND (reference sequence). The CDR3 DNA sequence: TGTGCCAGTAGTCGTCTGGGACCAACTAATGAAAAACTGTTTTTT. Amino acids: CASSRLGPTNEKLFF.

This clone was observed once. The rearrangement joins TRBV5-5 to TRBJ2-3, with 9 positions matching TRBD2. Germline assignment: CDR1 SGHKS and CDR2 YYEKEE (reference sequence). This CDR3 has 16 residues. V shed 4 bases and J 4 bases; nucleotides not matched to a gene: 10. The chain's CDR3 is CASSPWPSGGSDTQYF. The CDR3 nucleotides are TGTGCCAGCAGCCCCTGGCCCAGCGGGGGGTCAGATACGCAGTATTTT.

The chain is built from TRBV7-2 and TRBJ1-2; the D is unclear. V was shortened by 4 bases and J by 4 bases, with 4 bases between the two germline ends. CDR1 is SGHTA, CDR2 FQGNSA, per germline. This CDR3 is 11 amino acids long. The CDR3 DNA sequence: TGTGCCAGCAGCTCAAGCTATGGCTACACCTTC. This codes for CASSSSYGYTF.

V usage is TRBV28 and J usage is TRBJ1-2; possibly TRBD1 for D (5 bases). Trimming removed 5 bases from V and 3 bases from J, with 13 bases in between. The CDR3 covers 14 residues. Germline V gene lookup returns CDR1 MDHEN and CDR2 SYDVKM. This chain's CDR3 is CASSIGAGYYGYTF. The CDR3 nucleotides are TGTGCCAGCAGTATCGGGGCCGGCTACTATGGCTACACCTTC.

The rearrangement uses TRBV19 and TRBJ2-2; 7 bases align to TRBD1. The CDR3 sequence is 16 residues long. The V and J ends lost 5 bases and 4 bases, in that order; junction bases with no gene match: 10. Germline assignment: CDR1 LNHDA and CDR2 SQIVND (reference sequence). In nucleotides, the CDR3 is TGTGCCAGTAGTGCTTCCTTGACAGGGCGCACCGGGGAGCTGTTTTTT. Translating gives CASSASLTGRTGELFF.

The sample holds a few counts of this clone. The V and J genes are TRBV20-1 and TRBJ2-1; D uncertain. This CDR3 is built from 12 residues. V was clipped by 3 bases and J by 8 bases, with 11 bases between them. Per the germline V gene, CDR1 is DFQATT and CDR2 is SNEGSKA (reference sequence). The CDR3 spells CSASAGLDEQFF. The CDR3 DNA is TGCAGTGCTAGTGCTGGGTTAGATGAGCAGTTCTTC.